Below, 8 T cell receptor beta chains from the same sample are listed, as sequenced in a study of T cells in Graves' hyperthyroidism and ophthalmopathy. RNA transcripts gave rise to amplified TCR beta CDR3 regions. Using the HTBI primer set, a first-round RT-PCR was run on the TCR CDR3. TCRdb used MiXCR to reprocess the multiplex PCR reads, holding one entry per CDR3 protein. In the table there are hundreds of thousands of distinct CDR3 sequences, approximately 14% of which are singletons. The sequencing sample was made of blood. Receptor source: a woman in her sixties or seventies with Graves' ophthalmopathy.

This clonotype came up a few times. This rearrangement joins TRBV5-6 to TRBJ2-1, with TRBD1 identical over 8 bases. In germline, CDR1 is SGHDT, CDR2 YYEEEE. J gave up 6 bases and V 3 bases, and 8 bases lay outside the gene matches. The CDR3 contains 15 residues. The CDR3 loop is CASSSLGQGSNEQFF. The CDR3 DNA is TGTGCCAGCAGCTCACTCGGACAGGGCTCCAATGAGCAGTTCTTC.

This clonotype was seen at least ten times. The V call is TRBV28, the J call TRBJ2-1; the match to TRBD2 covers 11 bases. V was clipped by 4 bases and J by 0 bases; unmatched bases: 5. The CDR3 loop spans 17 amino acids. The germline V gene has CDR1 MDHEN and CDR2 SYDVKM. This CDR3 is CASSSSTSGISYNEQFF. CDR3 DNA sequence: TGTGCCAGCAGTTCCTCGACTAGCGGGATCTCCTACAATGAGCAGTTCTTC.

In its sample, this clonotype was seen many times. The CDR3 region is CAISDYGQEVETQYF. The CDR3 DNA is TGTGCCATCAGTGACTACGGACAAGAGGTAGAGACCCAGTACTTC. The genes are TRBV10-3 and TRBJ2-5, with D perhaps matching TRBD1 (5 bases). This CDR3 is built from 15 residues. CDR1 and CDR2 from the germline V gene are ENHRY and SYGVKD. V gave up 3 bases and J gave up 4 bases, with 15 bases separating them.

This rearrangement joins TRBV4-1 to TRBJ2-7; D is perhaps TRBD2 (7 bases). The germline gives CDR1 MGHRA, CDR2 YSYEKL. The CDR3 has 15 residues. Trimming cost V 0 bases and J 7 bases, with 16 bases left between them. The CDR3 loop reads CASSQDKGGGREQYF. CDR3 coding DNA: TGCGCCAGCAGCCAAGACAAGGGAGGGGGTAGAGAGCAGTACTTC.

This clonotype was recorded a few times. The chain is built from TRBV4-1 and TRBJ2-1; tentative D call: TRBD2 (5 bases). The length of the CDR3 is 12 residues. Germline lookup yields CDR1 MGHRA and CDR2 YSYEKL. The germline V and J ends were trimmed by 5 bases and 8 bases, with 10 bases remaining between them. In DNA, the CDR3 is TGCGCCAGCAGCAACACCGGGGATGAGCAGTTCTTC. Residues: CASSNTGDEQFF.

This clonotype was counted between two and nine times. V gene TRBV19 combines with J gene TRBJ2-2; 7 bases fit TRBD2. With 10 bases clipped from V and 2 bases from J, the junction kept 10 bases outside the gene matches. The CDR3 has 15 residues. Germline assignment: CDR1 LNHDA and CDR2 SQIVND (reference sequence). The CDR3 bases are TGTGCCACTTCGGAGGGCGGGAGAAACACCGGGGAGCTGTTTTTT. The encoded protein is CATSEGGRNTGELFF.

The chain uses TRBV29-1 and TRBJ1-1; a possible D gene is TRBD1 (5 bases). The CDR3 covers 13 residues. Germline CDR1 reads SQVTM; CDR2 reads ANQGSEA. Trimming took 4 bases from V and 4 from J, leaving 13 bases between them. The CDR3 nucleotides are TGCAGCGTTGGAGGGCAGGGCGGCACTGAAGCTTTCTTT. Residues: CSVGGQGGTEAFF. Full variable domain (missing parts from reference TRBV29-1 and TRBJ1-1): SAVISQKPSRDICQRGTSLTIQCQVDSQVTMMFWYRQQPGQSLTLIATANQGSEATYESGFVIDKFPISRPNLTFSTLTVSNMSPEDSSIYLCSVGGQGGTEAFFGQGTRLTVV.

This clonotype was detected only a few times. This chain links TRBV10-1 with TRBJ2-2, with D perhaps given as TRBD1 or TRBD2 (5 bases each). Trimming stripped 6 bases from V and 5 bases from J, with 10 bases between. Germline V gives CDR1 WNHNN, CDR2 SYGVQD (reference sequence). The length of the CDR3 is 13 residues. The CDR3 loop reads CASRRGETGELFF. The CDR3 DNA is TGCGCCAGCAGGAGAGGGGAAACCGGGGAGCTGTTTTTT.